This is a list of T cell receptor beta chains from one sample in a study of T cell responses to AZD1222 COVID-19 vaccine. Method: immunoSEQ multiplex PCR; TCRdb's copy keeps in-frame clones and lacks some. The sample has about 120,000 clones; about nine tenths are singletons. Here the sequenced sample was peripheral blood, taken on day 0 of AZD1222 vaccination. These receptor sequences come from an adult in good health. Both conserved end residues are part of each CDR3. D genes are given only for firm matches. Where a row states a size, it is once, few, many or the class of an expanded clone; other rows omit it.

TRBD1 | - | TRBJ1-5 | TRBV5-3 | TGTGCCAGAAGCTTGAGGCCGGGACAGGTGGATCAGCCCCAGCATTTT | CARSLRPGQVDQPQHF
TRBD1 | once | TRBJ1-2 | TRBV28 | TGTGCCAGCAGTTCCCCCGGGACAGGGGGCCGGATCTATGGCTACACCTTC | CASSSPGTGGRIYGYTF
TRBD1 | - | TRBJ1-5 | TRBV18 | TGTGCCAGCTCACCCGGGACAGCAATTAATCAGCCCCAGCATTTT | CASSPGTAINQPQHF
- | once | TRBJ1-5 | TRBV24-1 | TGTGCCACCAGTGAGGCAGGCAATCAGCCCCAGCATTTT | CATSEAGNQPQHF
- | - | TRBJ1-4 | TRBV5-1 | TGCGCCAGCAGCTCTAAACAGGGAGGGAATGAAAAACTGTTTTTT | CASSSKQGGNEKLFF
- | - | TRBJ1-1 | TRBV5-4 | TGTGCCAGCAGCTTGGGCGGGGCAGTAAGGACTGAAGCTTTCTTT | CASSLGGAVRTEAFF
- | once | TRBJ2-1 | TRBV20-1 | TGCAGTGCTAGAGAATTATGGGTCCCGTTCTTC | CSARELWVPFF
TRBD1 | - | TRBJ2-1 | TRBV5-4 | TGTGCCAGCAGCCAACGGGGACAGGCCAACAATGAGCAGTTCTTC | CASSQRGQANNEQFF
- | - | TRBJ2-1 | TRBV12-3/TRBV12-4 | TGTGCCAGCAGTTTAATGACCAATGAGCAGTTCTTC | CASSLMTNEQFF
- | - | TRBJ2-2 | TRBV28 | TGTGCCAGCAGGGAGGGCCGAAACACCGGGGAGCTGTTTTTT | CASREGRNTGELFF
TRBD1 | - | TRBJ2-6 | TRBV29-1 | TGCAGCGCCGGGACAGGGCTCTCTGGGGCCAACGTCCTGACTTTC | CSAGTGLSGANVLTF
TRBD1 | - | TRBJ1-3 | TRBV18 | TGTGCCAGCTCAACCGACAGGGCTGGAAACACCATATATTTT | CASSTDRAGNTIYF
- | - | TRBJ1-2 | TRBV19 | TGTGCCAGTAGTATAAACTATGGCTACACCTTC | CASSINYGYTF
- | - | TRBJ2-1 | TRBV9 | TGTGCCAGCAGCGTAGCGGATCCAGGCAATGAGCAGTTCTTC | CASSVADPGNEQFF
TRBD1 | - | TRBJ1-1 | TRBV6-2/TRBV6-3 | TGTGCCAGCAGTTCAACAGGGGCCTCGAACACTGAAGCTTTCTTT | CASSSTGASNTEAFF
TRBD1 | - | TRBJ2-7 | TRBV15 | TGTGCCACCAGCAGAGTACGGGGACAGTCCTACGAGCAGTACTTC | CATSRVRGQSYEQYF
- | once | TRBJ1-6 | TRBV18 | TGTGCCAGCTCACCCGGAACAGAGAATAATTCACCCCTCCACTTT | CASSPGTENNSPLHF
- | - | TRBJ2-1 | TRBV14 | TGTGCCAGCAGCAGCAGGGTTTACAATGAGCAGTTCTTC | CASSSRVYNEQFF
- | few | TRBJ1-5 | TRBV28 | TGTGCCAGCAGGATGATGGAGCCCCAGCATTTT | CASRMMEPQHF